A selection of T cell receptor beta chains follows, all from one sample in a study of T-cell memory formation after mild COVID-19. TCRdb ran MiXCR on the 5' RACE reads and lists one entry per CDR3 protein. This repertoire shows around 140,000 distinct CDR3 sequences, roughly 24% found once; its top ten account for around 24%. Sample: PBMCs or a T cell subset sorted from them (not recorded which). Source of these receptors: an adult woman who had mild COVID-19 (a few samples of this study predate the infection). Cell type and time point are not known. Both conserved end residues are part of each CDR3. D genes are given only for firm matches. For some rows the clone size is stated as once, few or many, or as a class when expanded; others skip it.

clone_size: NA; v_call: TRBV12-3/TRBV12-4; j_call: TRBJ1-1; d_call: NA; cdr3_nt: TGTGCCAGCAGCCCAGGACGCGGTGAAGCTTTCTTT; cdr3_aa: CASSPGRGEAFF
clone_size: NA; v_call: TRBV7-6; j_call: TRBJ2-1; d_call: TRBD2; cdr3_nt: TGTGCCAGCAGCTTAGAGGCGCGGGGGTCCTCCTACAATGAGCAGTTCTTC; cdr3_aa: CASSLEARGSSYNEQFF
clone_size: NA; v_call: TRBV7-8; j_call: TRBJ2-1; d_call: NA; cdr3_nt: TGTGCCAGCAGCTTAGATTATCCCGGGACTGGACGGAATGAGCAGTTCTTC; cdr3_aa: CASSLDYPGTGRNEQFF
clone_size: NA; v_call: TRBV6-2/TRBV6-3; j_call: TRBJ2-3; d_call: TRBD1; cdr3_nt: TGTGCCAGCAGTTACCGGACAGGGGGCACAGATACGCAGTATTTT; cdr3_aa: CASSYRTGGTDTQYF
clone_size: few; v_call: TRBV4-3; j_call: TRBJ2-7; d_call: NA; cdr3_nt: TGCGCCAGCAGCCAAGGAGAGACCTACGAGCAGTACTTC; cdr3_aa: CASSQGETYEQYF
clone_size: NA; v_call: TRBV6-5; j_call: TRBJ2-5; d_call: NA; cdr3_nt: TGTGCCAGCAGTTACTCGGCAGGGGAAGAGACCCAGTACTTC; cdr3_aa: CASSYSAGEETQYF
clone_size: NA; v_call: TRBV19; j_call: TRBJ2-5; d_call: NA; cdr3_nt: TGTGCCAGTAGAAGCAGGGGACAAGAGACCCAGTACTTC; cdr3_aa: CASRSRGQETQYF
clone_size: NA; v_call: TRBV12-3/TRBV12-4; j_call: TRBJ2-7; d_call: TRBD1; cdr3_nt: TGTGCCAGCAGTTCTGAGGACAGGGAGTACGAGCAGTACTTC; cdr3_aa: CASSSEDREYEQYF
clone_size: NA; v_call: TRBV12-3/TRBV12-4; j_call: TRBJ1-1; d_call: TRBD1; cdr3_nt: TGTGCCAGGGGGGCGTTAGGGGGCTGGGTGAACACTGAAGCTTTCTTT; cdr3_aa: CARGALGGWVNTEAFF
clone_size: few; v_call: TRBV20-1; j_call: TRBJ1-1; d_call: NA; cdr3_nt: TGCAGTGCTAGAGATGGGAACAGGGACACTGAAGCTTTCTTT; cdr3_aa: CSARDGNRDTEAFF
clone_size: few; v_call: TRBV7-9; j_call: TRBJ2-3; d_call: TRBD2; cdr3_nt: TGTGCCAGCAGCTCGACTAGCGGGGGGGCCCTCCCCACAGATACGCAGTATTTT; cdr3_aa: CASSSTSGGALPTDTQYF